What follows is one TCR beta chain and its context. CDR1 LNHDA and CDR2 SQIVND come from the germline V gene (reference sequence). Losses at the gene ends were 7 bases for V and 4 bases for J; bases not matched to a gene: 13. This CDR3 has 16 amino acids. The data were taken from a study of blood T cell repertoires in COVID-19. The data were produced by immunoSEQ multiplex PCR, yet TCRdb's version contains in-frame clones alone and is incomplete. The sample lists 150,000 to 200,000 clones; roughly 79% were seen once. The chain joins TRBV19 to TRBJ2-3, with TRBD2 matching 8 bases. The TCR sequence derives from a middle-aged woman with COVID-19, enrolled during active disease. Sequencing was done on a sample of peripheral blood. Here the CDR3 DNA reads TGTGCCAGTACCGATCGGGGACTAGTTGGAGCAGATACGCAGTATTTT. As protein: CASTDRGLVGADTQYF.